This T cell receptor beta chain came from a study of T cells in Graves' hyperthyroidism and ophthalmopathy. General observations from the study: Expanded thyroid clonotypes (above 0.001) were mostly also found in blood.

This clonotype was counted a few times. No antigen is known for it. Using RNA transcripts as the source, TCR beta CDR3 regions were amplified. A set of HTBI primers served as the primers for a first-round RT-PCR of the TCR CDR3. TCRdb analysed the multiplex PCR reads with MiXCR anew, one entry per CDR3 protein. The sample lists some 340,000 distinct CDR3 sequences; 12% to 15% were seen once. Per the germline V gene, CDR1 is MGHDK and CDR2 is SYGVNS. Trimming shortened V by 8 bases and J by 8 bases, and 10 bases separated the two germline ends. This CDR3 has 11 residues. More than 8 ml fresh peripheral blood yielded the PBMCs.

The sample comprised blood. This clonotype originated in a woman between 40 and 55 years old with Graves' ophthalmopathy. V usage is TRBV25-1 and J usage is TRBJ2-1; D is ambiguous. CDR3 amino acids: CASSKHYEQFF. The CDR3 nucleotides are TGTGCCAGCTCCAAACATTATGAGCAGTTCTTC.